The table lists the clone carrying this T cell receptor beta chain with a few counts. This sample was taken from a study of blood T cell repertoires in COVID-19. Original analysis: Reference gene primer amplification gave estimated nucleated cell counts. The data were produced by immunoSEQ multiplex PCR, yet TCRdb's version contains in-frame clones alone and is incomplete. Clonal size and the V and J genes are those of that table, whereas D and trimming came from the DNA. The sample includes 130,000 to 150,000 clones, 80% to 90% seen only once; the top ten take 1.7%. Germline CDR1 ENHRY, CDR2 SYGVKD. This CDR3 contains 15 residues. V shed 7 bases and J 3 bases; nucleotides not matched to a gene: 10.

The V and J genes are TRBV10-3 and TRBJ1-2; 8 nucleotides match TRBD1. The sequenced sample consisted of peripheral blood. This TCR was recovered from a woman between 50 and 59 years old with acute or convalescent COVID-19. The CDR3 here is CAINIGQGFDYGYTF. CDR3 nucleotide sequence: TGTGCCATCAATATCGGACAGGGTTTTGACTATGGCTACACCTTC.